Shown below are 20 T cell receptor beta chains from a single sample sequenced in a study of naive and memory T cell subsets. General study results and limits: Naive repertoires, especially CD8, held a few larger clonotypes, possibly memory cells re-expressing CD45RA.

No antigens are known for them. The beta constant-region primer was an equimolar mix of two oligonucleotides covering TRBC1 and TRBC2. Four rounds of PCR amplified the ligated cDNA using nested alpha and beta constant-region primers plus SP2. TCRdb used MiXCR to reprocess the UMI-ligation and nested PCR reads, holding one entry per CDR3 protein. The table has 150,000 or so distinct CDR3 sequences, about 23% seen once. The sequenced material came from naive CD4+ T cells from blood. The origin of the receptors is a human donor in good health.

This chain links TRBV9 with TRBJ1-1; 7 bases match TRBD1. Germline V gives CDR1 SGDLS, CDR2 YYNGEE. The CDR3 is made up of 16 amino acids. J gave up 0 bases and V 0 bases, and 5 bases lay outside the gene matches. The CDR3 protein is CASSVVTGLMNTEAFF. The CDR3, as DNA: TGTGCCAGCAGCGTAGTGACAGGGCTAATGAACACTGAAGCTTTCTTT.

The genes are TRBV5-1 and TRBJ1-4; 7 nucleotides align to TRBD1. The junction had 5 bases not matched to a gene; V was cut back by 2 bases and J by 7 bases. The V gene's germline CDR1 is SGHRS and CDR2 YFSETQ. The CDR3 has 14 amino acids. In nucleotides, the CDR3 is TGCGCCAGCAGCTTTCGGACAGGTTCTGAAAAACTGTTTTTT. As protein: CASSFRTGSEKLFF.

This chain connects TRBV5-1 to TRBJ2-1; TRBD2 agrees at 13 bases. The V gene's germline CDR1 is SGHRS and CDR2 YFSETQ. V was pared by 4 bases and J by 0 bases, with 4 bases of the junction left unmatched. The CDR3 extends over 17 amino acids. The CDR3, as DNA: TGCGCCAGCAGCACGGGACTAGCGGGAAACTCCTACAATGAGCAGTTCTTC. Translation: CASSTGLAGNSYNEQFF.

V usage is TRBV28 and J usage is TRBJ2-2, with TRBD2 as a possible D gene (6 bases). Looked up from germline, CDR1 is MDHEN and CDR2 is SYDVKM. The CDR3 extends over 18 amino acids. The ends were cut back, 4 bases at V and 2 bases at J, with 20 bases in the middle. The CDR3: CASSSPPAGSGNTGELFF. The CDR3 DNA reads as TGTGCCAGCAGTTCCCCCCCGGCGGGTAGCGGAAACACCGGGGAGCTGTTTTTT.

This CDR3 is CASRTRRGGTDGYTF. DNA for the CDR3: TGTGCCAGCAGAACACGGAGGGGAGGTACGGATGGCTACACCTTC. The chain carries TRBV6-5 and TRBJ1-2, with a weak D call TRBD1 (5 bases). Trimming shortened V by 6 bases and J by 6 bases, and 20 bases separated the two germline ends. The CDR3 sequence is 15 residues long. Germline CDR1 is MNHEY and CDR2 is SVGAGI.

This sequence joins TRBV20-1 and TRBJ2-4; perhaps TRBD2 as D (7 bases). The V gene's germline CDR1 is DFQATT and CDR2 SNEGSKA (reference sequence). CDR3 length: 14 residues. The CDR3 region is CSVIGGVAKNIQYF. The CDR3 DNA sequence: TGCAGCGTGATAGGGGGGGTAGCCAAAAACATTCAGTACTTC.

The rearrangement uses TRBV7-2 and TRBJ2-1; 8 positions match TRBD2. J lost 4 bases, V lost 0 bases, and 5 bases had no gene match. Germline V gene sequence: CDR1 SGHTA, CDR2 FQGNSA. CDR3 length: 16 amino acids. CDR3 sequence: CASSLAVLAAYNEQFF. CDR3 coding DNA: TGTGCCAGCAGCTTAGCGGTACTAGCGGCTTACAATGAGCAGTTCTTC.

The chain links TRBV29-1 to TRBJ2-5, with D perhaps matching TRBD1 (5 bases). This CDR3 has 11 amino acids. CDR1 SQVTM and CDR2 ANQGSEA come from the germline V gene. V was pared by 4 bases and J by 8 bases, with 11 bases between. The CDR3 DNA sequence: TGCAGCGTTGCCAGGGAAGGAACCCAGTACTTC. Residues: CSVAREGTQYF.

The chain combines TRBV28 with TRBJ1-5; D is perhaps TRBD1 (6 bases). CDR3 length equals 15 residues. CDR1 and CDR2 from the germline V gene are MDHEN and SYDVKM. V lost 8 bases, J lost 0 bases, and 14 bases lay in between. CDR3 residues: CASVKGGPSNQPQHF. The CDR3 DNA follows: TGTGCCAGCGTGAAAGGGGGTCCTAGCAATCAGCCCCAGCATTTT.

This clonotype was seen just once. The germline gene is not matched at one end of the junction; a read error may be the cause. V usage is TRBV29-1 and J usage is TRBJ2-1; D is uncertain. Germline values: CDR1 SQVTM, CDR2 ANQGSEA. There are 13 residues in the CDR3. The CDR3 sequence is CSVVQFSYNEQIF. The CDR3 DNA reads as TGCAGCGTTGTACAGTTCTCCTACAATGAGCAGATCTTC.

This sequence joins TRBV3-1 and TRBJ2-7; 9 bases line up with TRBD2. The length of the CDR3 is 15 residues. V shed 0 bases, J shed 2 bases, and the junction held 2 bases outside the gene matches. Germline V gene lookup returns CDR1 LGHDT and CDR2 YNNKEL (reference sequence). The CDR3 protein is CASSQEAGGPYEQYF. The CDR3 bases are TGTGCCAGCAGCCAAGAAGCGGGAGGCCCCTACGAGCAGTACTTC.

CDR3 DNA sequence: TGCAGTGCTAGAGATTTCGGGTTACCCTACGAGCAGTACTTC. The encoded protein is CSARDFGLPYEQYF. This chain links TRBV20-1 with TRBJ2-7, with D unresolved. V was pared by 0 bases and J by 2 bases, with 11 bases between. This CDR3 comprises 14 residues. Germline V lookup: CDR1 DFQATT, CDR2 SNEGSKA (reference sequence).

J is TRBJ2-5 and V is TRBV11-2; D gene unclear. Germline-derived CDR1 and CDR2 are SGHAT and FQNNGV. V lost 5 bases to trimming and J lost 4 bases, with 11 bases between them. This CDR3 contains 13 residues. CDR3 residues: CASSGSLGETQYF. CDR3 bases: TGTGCCAGCAGCGGGTCTCTCGGAGAGACCCAGTACTTC. Complete variable domain (other parts from reference TRBV11-2 and TRBJ2-5): EAGVAQSPRYKIIEKRQSVAFWCNPISGHATLYWYQQILGQGPKLLIQFQNNGVVDDSQLPKDRFSAERLKGVDSTLKIQPAKLEDSAVYLCASSGSLGETQYFGPGTRLLVL.

The chain combines TRBV29-1 with TRBJ2-1, with D maybe TRBD2 (6 bases). V was trimmed by 3 bases and J by 4 bases, leaving 7 bases between them. The CDR3 consists of 12 residues. The germline gives CDR1 SQVTM, CDR2 ANQGSEA. For the CDR3, the DNA is TGCAGCGTTGATGGGGGGTACAATGAGCAGTTCTTC. This sequence encodes CSVDGGYNEQFF.

This rearrangement joins TRBV12-3 or TRBV12-4 to TRBJ1-1; D gene uncertain. The CDR3 is 14 residues long. V was clipped by 6 bases and J by 3 bases, with 14 bases between them. CDR3 in amino acids: CASRGGRPHTEAFF. The CDR3 nucleotides are TGTGCCAGCAGGGGAGGACGGCCCCACACTGAAGCTTTCTTT.

In this sample, this clonotype turned up a few times. The chain recombines TRBV12-5 with TRBJ2-3; D remains unclear. With 7 bases removed from V and 0 bases from J, the gap between germline ends came to 5 bases. This CDR3 is built from 12 residues. Germline V gives CDR1 LGHNT, CDR2 FRNRAP. The CDR3 bases are TGTGCTAGTGTAGGGAGCACAGATACGCAGTATTTT. It translates to CASVGSTDTQYF.

The chain joins TRBV29-1 to TRBJ2-7; D is possibly TRBD1 (6 bases). Per the germline V gene, CDR1 is SQVTM and CDR2 is ANQGSEA. This CDR3 is 12 amino acids long. V lost 6 bases and J 6 bases, leaving 15 bases between the germline ends. CDR3 sequence reads: CSVSTGGSEQYF. DNA for the CDR3: TGCAGCGTCTCGACAGGAGGAAGCGAGCAGTACTTC.

This clonotype was counted between two and nine times. This chain joins TRBV7-6 and TRBJ2-7; possible D gene TRBD1, 8 bases. Per germline, CDR1 SGHVS and CDR2 FNYEAQ. The V and J ends lost 3 bases and 6 bases respectively, with 27 bases between them. CDR3 length: 18 residues. CDR3 sequence reads: CASSFPNRSGTGEVEQYF. Written as DNA, the CDR3 is TGTGCCAGCAGCTTCCCGAATAGGAGCGGGACAGGTGAGGTCGAGCAGTACTTC.

This clonotype was picked up many times. The chain couples TRBV18 to TRBJ2-6; no definite D call. The CDR3 contains 16 residues. V lost 6 bases to trimming and J lost 0 bases, with 12 bases between them. CDR1 is KGHSH and CDR2 is LQKENI in the germline V gene. CDR3 sequence (DNA): TGTGCCAGCTCTAGACCTGGGAACTCTGGGGCCAACGTCCTGACTTTC. It is translated as CASSRPGNSGANVLTF.

This clonotype showed up just a few times. The V call is TRBV19, the J call TRBJ2-1, with 9 bases that match TRBD1. The germline gives CDR1 LNHDA, CDR2 SQIVND (reference sequence). The junction had 17 bases not matched to a gene; V was cut back by 6 bases and J by 2 bases. The CDR3 spans 19 residues. CDR3 in amino acids: CASRGLPGQGTGAYNEQFF. The CDR3, as DNA: TGTGCCAGTAGGGGACTCCCGGGACAGGGAACGGGTGCCTACAATGAGCAGTTCTTC.